A single sample gave rise to the 20 T cell receptor beta chains below, sequenced in a study of cytomegalovirus exposure and HLA in healthy donors. Here immunoSEQ multiplex PCR was the method, and the copy in TCRdb shows in-frame clones only, minus some. The table shows some 100,000 clones, with around 88% occurring only once. The sequenced material came from PBMCs. The receptors shown here come from a man aged 18 to 30 in good health and CMV-seronegative.

The chain links TRBV11-2 to TRBJ1-4; D ambiguous. CDR1 and CDR2 (germline): SGHAT, FQNNGV. Between the trimmed V and J ends, which lost 1 base and 0 bases, there was a span of 9 bases. This CDR3 spans 16 amino acids. CDR3 in amino acids: CASSLGSQATNEKLFF. CDR3 DNA sequence: TGTGCCAGCAGCTTAGGGTCACAAGCAACTAATGAAAAACTGTTTTTT.

This clone was observed once. The CDR3 spells CASGKGAANTEAFF. The CDR3 coding sequence is TGTGCCAGCGGAAAGGGGGCAGCTAACACTGAAGCTTTCTTT. V gene TRBV27 combines with J gene TRBJ1-1, with TRBD1 identical over 7 bases. This CDR3 is 14 amino acids long. CDR1 is MNHEY and CDR2 is SMNVEV in the germline V gene (reference sequence). Trimming at V came to 8 bases and at J to 2 bases, leaving 8 bases not matched to a gene.

This chain joins TRBV5-6 and TRBJ1-5, with 7 nucleotides matching TRBD1. This CDR3 has 17 amino acids. CDR1 is SGHDT, CDR2 YYEEEE, per germline. V gave up 4 bases and J gave up 6 bases; unmatched junction bases: 16. The CDR3 coding sequence is TGTGCCAGCAGCCAATTCGACAGGGCAATTCGGGGTCAGCCCCAGCATTTT. Protein: CASSQFDRAIRGQPQHF.

J is TRBJ2-1 and V is TRBV12-5; TRBD1 aligns across 8 bases. The CDR3 loop spans 14 amino acids. J lost 7 bases, V lost 1 base, and 3 bases had no gene match. Germline V CDR1 and CDR2: LGHNT, FRNRAP. CDR3 residues: CASGLGQGQNEQFF. For the CDR3, the DNA is TGTGCTAGTGGTTTGGGACAGGGGCAAAATGAGCAGTTCTTC.

This chain joins TRBV6-5 and TRBJ1-5; 8 bases match TRBD1. V shed 4 bases and J 5 bases; nucleotides not matched to a gene: 7. CDR1 is MNHEY, CDR2 SVGAGI, per germline. The CDR3 sequence is 15 residues long. The CDR3 spells CASSSTGGTHQPQHF. DNA of the CDR3: TGTGCCAGCAGTTCCACAGGGGGTACACATCAGCCCCAGCATTTT.

V usage is TRBV5-6 and J usage is TRBJ1-4; D call uncertain. Germline V gene sequence: CDR1 SGHDT, CDR2 YYEEEE. V gave up 0 bases and J gave up 3 bases, with 12 bases separating them. The CDR3 is made up of 16 amino acids. CDR3 region: CASSLERRNPNEKLFF. As DNA, the CDR3 is TGTGCCAGCAGCTTGGAAAGGAGAAACCCTAATGAAAAACTGTTTTTT.

The chain links TRBV25-1 to TRBJ1-4; no clear D gene. V lost 8 bases and J 3 bases, leaving 10 bases between the germline ends. Germline-derived CDR1 and CDR2 are MGHDK and SYGVNS. The CDR3 spans 13 residues. The CDR3 DNA is TGTGCCAGCGTCGGAGGAGCTAATGAAAAACTGTTTTTT. This encodes CASVGGANEKLFF.

This sequence joins TRBV10-3 and TRBJ2-4; TRBD1 is a possible D gene (6 bases). Germline V CDR1 and CDR2: ENHRY, SYGVKD. The CDR3 contains 15 residues. V lost 5 bases, J lost 0 bases, and 11 bases lay in between. The CDR3 loop is CAISQDSVAKNIQYF. CDR3 bases: TGTGCCATCAGTCAGGACAGCGTAGCCAAAAACATTCAGTACTTC.

The genes are TRBV29-1 and TRBJ2-3, with 7 nucleotides matching TRBD1. After removal of 3 bases from V and 4 bases from J, the junction contained 10 bases not matched to a gene. This CDR3 has 15 amino acids. CDR1 SQVTM and CDR2 ANQGSEA come from the germline V gene. The CDR3 here is CSVDGAGGTSDTQYF. Here the CDR3 DNA reads TGCAGCGTTGATGGGGCAGGGGGTACTTCAGATACGCAGTATTTT.

The chain is built from TRBV30 and TRBJ2-2; possibly TRBD2 for D (6 bases). This CDR3 region has 13 residues. CDR1 GTSNPN and CDR2 SVGIG come from the germline V gene (reference sequence). Trimming left V 3 bases short and J 4 bases short, with 9 bases between. The DNA for the CDR3 is TGTGCCTGGAGCGGGAGTGCCACCGGGGAGCTGTTTTTT. This encodes CAWSGSATGELFF.

Comments on this clone: Different DNA sequences within this sample yield the same CDR3. The chain carries TRBV5-1 and TRBJ2-3, with 16 bases matching TRBD2. V lost 4 bases, J lost 4 bases, and 3 bases stayed unmatched. The CDR3 totals 16 residues. Germline V CDR1 and CDR2: SGHRS, YFSETQ. The CDR3 DNA is TGCGCCAGCAGCCAGGGACTAGCGGGGGGGGCAGATACGCAGTATTTT. Translating gives CASSQGLAGGADTQYF.

The gene calls are TRBV7-8 and TRBJ2-5; TRBD2 is a possible D gene (5 bases). V was shortened by 5 bases and J by 5 bases, with 9 bases between the two germline ends. The CDR3 has 12 residues. Looked up from germline, CDR1 is SGHVS and CDR2 is FQNEAQ. The DNA for the CDR3 is TGTGCCAGCAGCCCCCCGGGGGAGACCCAGTACTTC. Translating gives CASSPPGETQYF. Filled out from reference TRBV7-8 and TRBJ2-5, the complete variable domain reads GAGVSQSPRYKVAKRGQDVALRCDPISGHVSLFWYQQALGQGPEFLTYFQNEAQLDKSGLPSDRFFAERPEGSVSTLKIQRTQQEDSAVYLCASSPPGETQYFGPGTRLLVL.

This chain uses TRBV7-9 with TRBJ2-3; a weak D match, TRBD2 (5 bases). CDR3 size: 12 residues. V lost 3 bases, J lost 5 bases, and 6 bases lay in between. Per germline, CDR1 SEHNR and CDR2 FQNEAQ (reference sequence). DNA for the CDR3: TGTGCCAGCAGCTTCACTAGAGATACGCAGTATTTT. This codes for CASSFTRDTQYF.

This sequence joins TRBV6-1 and TRBJ2-2, with 11 nucleotides matching TRBD2. Losses at the gene ends were 2 bases for V and 1 base for J; bases not matched to a gene: 0. Germline CDR1 MNHNS, CDR2 SASEGT. The CDR3 extends over 16 amino acids. CDR3 loop: CASSELAGGNTGELFF. The CDR3 coding sequence is TGTGCCAGCAGTGAACTAGCGGGGGGGAACACCGGGGAGCTGTTTTTT.

This clone was seen only a few times. The sample contains more than one DNA sequence encoding this CDR3. This sequence joins TRBV15 and TRBJ2-5; tentatively, D is TRBD1 (6 bases). The CDR3 is made up of 13 amino acids. V lost 4 bases and J lost 5, with 11 bases in between. Germline values: CDR1 LNHNV, CDR2 YYDKDF (reference sequence). In DNA, the CDR3 is TGTGCCACCAGCAAGTACAGGGAGGAGACCCAGTACTTC. The encoded protein is CATSKYREETQYF.

The chain is built from TRBV6-5 and TRBJ1-6; D ambiguous. With 8 bases removed from V and 4 bases from J, the gap between germline ends came to 9 bases. The germline V gene has CDR1 MNHEY and CDR2 SVGAGI. This CDR3 is built from 13 residues. The chain's CDR3 is CASGPEYNSPLHF. The CDR3 DNA reads as TGTGCCAGCGGGCCCGAATATAATTCACCCCTCCACTTT.

The CDR3 protein is CASSPTTGGAFTYEQYF. CDR3 nucleotides: TGTGCCAGCAGCCCCACCACGGGAGGGGCTTTTACCTACGAGCAGTACTTC. V is TRBV5-6 and J is TRBJ2-7; 8 nucleotides line up with TRBD2. CDR1 and CDR2 (germline): SGHDT, YYEEEE. CDR3 size: 17 residues. V shed 4 bases, J shed 2 bases, and the junction held 14 bases outside the gene matches.

On this clone itself: A junction end diverges from the germline sequence, so it may reflect a read error. V usage is TRBV7-7 and J usage is TRBJ2-7; TRBD1 matches at 10 bases. Germline V gene data show CDR1 as SSHAT and CDR2 as FNYEAQ (reference sequence). The CDR3 loop spans 14 amino acids. CDR3 residues: CASSRTGTGVEQYF. DNA for the CDR3: TGTGCTAGCAGCCGAACCGGGACAGGGGTCGAGCAGTACTTC.

This clone was recorded once. This sequence joins TRBV2 and TRBJ2-1; perhaps TRBD1 as D (6 bases). The V gene's germline CDR1 is SNHLY and CDR2 FYNNEI. CDR3 size: 14 residues. V was cut by 9 bases and J by 2 bases, with 14 bases left in between. CDR3 residues: CASMNRAAYNEQFF. CDR3 bases: TGTGCCAGTATGAACAGGGCCGCCTACAATGAGCAGTTCTTC.

The V gene is TRBV9, the J gene TRBJ2-1; D not resolved. The germline V gene has CDR1 SGDLS and CDR2 YYNGEE. The CDR3 totals 15 residues. The V end lost 0 bases, the J end lost 2 bases, and 9 bases lay between the germline ends. The CDR3: CASSVVPSPYNEQFF. In DNA, the CDR3 is TGTGCCAGCAGCGTAGTTCCCAGTCCCTACAATGAGCAGTTCTTC.